The 28 T cell receptor beta chains below come from one sample, sequenced in a study of T cell responses to AZD1222 COVID-19 vaccine. Clones were read by immunoSEQ multiplex PCR, and TCRdb kept only the in-frame ones, dropping some. The repertoire holds about 140,000 clones, with roughly 92% as singletons. The sample consisted of peripheral blood, taken on day 0 of AZD1222 vaccination. The receptor source for this set is an adult in good health.

This chain joins TRBV5-1 and TRBJ1-6; possible D gene TRBD1, 6 bases. Germline V CDR1 and CDR2: SGHRS, YFSETQ. Trimming shortened V by 3 bases and J by 5 bases, and 9 bases separated the two germline ends. CDR3 length equals 14 residues. This CDR3 reads CASSWTADNSPLHF. CDR3 DNA sequence: TGCGCCAGCAGCTGGACAGCAGATAATTCACCCCTCCACTTT.

The chain is built from TRBV2 and TRBJ2-1; D possibly corresponds to TRBD1 (6 bases). Germline lookup yields CDR1 SNHLY and CDR2 FYNNEI. V was clipped by 4 bases and J by 4 bases, with 8 bases between them. This CDR3 is 13 amino acids long. This CDR3 is CASSGQVYNEQFF. The DNA of the CDR3 is TGTGCCAGCAGTGGACAGGTGTACAATGAGCAGTTCTTC.

The genes are TRBV29-1 and TRBJ2-3; 7 bases map to TRBD2. Looked up from germline, CDR1 is SQVTM and CDR2 is ANQGSEA. The CDR3 contains 14 residues. V lost 1 base to trimming and J lost 4 bases; unmatched junction nucleotides: 5. CDR3 sequence: CSVEGGGRADTQYF. For the CDR3, the DNA is TGCAGCGTTGAAGGGGGAGGGAGGGCAGATACGCAGTATTTT.

This chain connects TRBV6-2 or TRBV6-3 to TRBJ1-1; tentative D call: TRBD1 (5 bases). Trimming cost V 0 bases and J 8 bases, with 7 bases left between them. The CDR3 sequence is 12 residues long. CDR1 and CDR2 (germline): MNHEY, SVGEGT. CDR3 nucleotides: TGTGCCAGCAGTTACTCATCAGGGGAAGCTTTCTTT. This encodes CASSYSSGEAFF.

V usage is TRBV7-9 and J usage is TRBJ2-7; D not certain. Germline V lookup: CDR1 SEHNR, CDR2 FQNEAQ (reference sequence). This CDR3 comprises 16 residues. Trimming stripped 2 bases from V and 0 bases from J, with 14 bases between. The CDR3 coding sequence is TGTGCCAGCAGCTTATCCCCACGGAAGAGCTCCTACGAGCAGTACTTC. This gives the protein CASSLSPRKSSYEQYF.

The chain carries TRBV6-2 or TRBV6-3 and TRBJ1-5, with D perhaps TRBD1 (6 bases). Germline-derived CDR1 and CDR2 are MNHEY and SVGEGT. The CDR3 contains 16 residues. V gave up 2 bases and J gave up 4 bases, with 15 bases separating them. CDR3 amino acids: CASSYMGARGNQPQHF. For the CDR3, the DNA is TGTGCCAGCAGTTACATGGGGGCGAGGGGTAATCAGCCCCAGCATTTT.

The chain has TRBV9 and TRBJ2-3, with D tentatively TRBD1 (6 bases). The V gene lost 3 bases and the J gene lost 2 bases, with 10 bases spanning the gap. CDR3 length equals 14 residues. Germline CDR1 is SGDLS and CDR2 is YYNGEE. This CDR3 is CASSAGTLTDTQYF. The CDR3 DNA follows: TGTGCCAGCAGCGCAGGGACACTCACAGATACGCAGTATTTT.

Only one count was recorded for this clone. This rearrangement joins TRBV2 to TRBJ2-7; 7 nucleotides agree with TRBD1. The CDR3 totals 14 residues. From germline, CDR1 is SNHLY and CDR2 FYNNEI. V trimming: 7 bases; J trimming: 0 bases; junction bases outside the gene matches: 6. CDR3 sequence: CASTPRQGSYEQYF. The DNA of the CDR3 is TGTGCCAGCACCCCTAGACAGGGCTCCTACGAGCAGTACTTC.

The genes are TRBV9 and TRBJ1-1; D gene unclear. CDR3 length: 12 amino acids. Germline CDR1 and CDR2: SGDLS and YYNGEE. V lost 4 bases and J 1 base, leaving 5 bases between the germline ends. The CDR3 spells CASSRENTEAFF. CDR3 DNA: TGTGCCAGCAGCCGGGAGAACACTGAAGCTTTCTTT.

This clone was found once. The chain joins TRBV11-2 to TRBJ2-1; 11 positions match TRBD2. CDR1 is SGHAT, CDR2 FQNNGV, per germline. This CDR3 is 15 amino acids long. V trimming: 5 bases; J trimming: 7 bases; junction bases outside the gene matches: 7. The CDR3 bases are TGTGCCAGCAGCCATACTAGCGGGAGAGGGAATGAGCAGTTCTTC. This encodes CASSHTSGRGNEQFF.

Regarding this clone: Additional DNA sequences in this sample encode the identical CDR3. V is TRBV18 and J is TRBJ1-6; D gene uncertain. CDR3 length equals 12 residues. Germline V gene data show CDR1 as KGHSH and CDR2 as LQKENI. The ends were cut back, 2 bases at V and 10 bases at J, with 6 bases in the middle. DNA of the CDR3: TGTGCCAGCTCACCAGAGGACTCACCCCTCCACTTT. Protein product: CASSPEDSPLHF.

A single count supports this clone. V and J are TRBV18 and TRBJ1-6; possible D gene TRBD1, 5 bases. This CDR3 region has 15 residues. The V gene's germline CDR1 is KGHSH and CDR2 LQKENI. The ends were cut back, 2 bases at V and 9 bases at J, with 14 bases in the middle. CDR3 amino acids: CASSPYSGILSPLHF. CDR3 in DNA: TGTGCCAGCTCACCATATTCAGGGATTCTTTCACCCCTCCACTTT.

This rearrangement joins TRBV27 to TRBJ2-2; D is unclear. The germline V gene has CDR1 MNHEY and CDR2 SMNVEV (reference sequence). V lost 2 bases to trimming and J lost 5 bases, with 6 bases between them. The CDR3 has 13 amino acids. CDR3 sequence (DNA): TGTGCCAGCAGTTTAAGAGGAACCGGGGAGCTGTTTTTT. Amino acid sequence: CASSLRGTGELFF.

This chain uses TRBV19 with TRBJ2-7, with TRBD1 matching 8 bases. Trimming removed 9 bases from V and 3 bases from J; junction bases left unmatched: 7. The CDR3 has 13 residues. CDR1 and CDR2 (germline): LNHDA, SQIVND (reference sequence). CDR3: CASKDRGLYEQYF. The DNA for the CDR3 is TGTGCCAGCAAAGACAGGGGACTCTACGAGCAGTACTTC.

This chain joins TRBV19 and TRBJ1-2; D is undetermined. The CDR3 is 13 amino acids. V lost 7 bases and J 8 bases, leaving 17 bases between the germline ends. From germline, CDR1 is LNHDA and CDR2 SQIVND (reference sequence). CDR3 nucleotides: TGTGCCAGTACCTCGCGAGGCTTCGGAGGCTACACCTTC. Amino acids: CASTSRGFGGYTF.

The rearrangement links TRBV20-1 to TRBJ2-7; D is undetermined. V was clipped by 6 bases and J by 3 bases, with 6 bases between them. Germline CDR1 and CDR2: DFQATT and SNEGSKA (reference sequence). This CDR3 comprises 10 residues. The CDR3: CSAPIYEQYF. CDR3 sequence (DNA): TGCAGTGCCCCAATCTACGAGCAGTACTTC.

About this clone: Other DNA sequences in this specimen translate into the identical CDR3. The V call is TRBV2, the J call TRBJ1-1; perhaps TRBD1 as D (5 bases). This CDR3 region has 13 residues. Trimming left V 4 bases short and J 1 base short, with 7 bases between. Per the germline V gene, CDR1 is SNHLY and CDR2 is FYNNEI. CDR3 nucleotides: TGTGCCAGCAGTGCCCAGGGGAACACTGAAGCTTTCTTT. It codes for CASSAQGNTEAFF.

The rearrangement joins TRBV2 to TRBJ2-1; 7 positions agree with TRBD2. Germline V gene data show CDR1 as SNHLY and CDR2 as FYNNEI. The CDR3 runs 14 residues. V gave up 7 bases and J gave up 0 bases; unmatched junction bases: 3. Here the CDR3 reads CASKLASSYNEQFF. CDR3 DNA: TGTGCCAGCAAACTAGCGAGCTCCTACAATGAGCAGTTCTTC.

This chain connects TRBV27 to TRBJ2-2, with TRBD2 matching over 12 bases. Germline values: CDR1 MNHEY, CDR2 SMNVEV (reference sequence). With V trimmed by 7 bases and J by 5 bases, 14 bases remained unmatched. CDR3 size: 18 residues. This CDR3 reads CASKGDSSGRAGTGELFF. As DNA, the CDR3 is TGTGCCAGCAAGGGGGATTCTAGCGGGAGGGCCGGAACCGGGGAGCTGTTTTTT.

The V and J genes are TRBV2 and TRBJ2-1; TRBD2 aligns across 9 bases. CDR1 and CDR2 (germline): SNHLY, FYNNEI. Germline trimming cut 5 bases from V and 15 bases from J; bases unmatched to any gene: 11. CDR3 length equals 13 residues. CDR3 sequence (DNA): TGTGCCAGCAGTTTTTTCCCTAGCGGGATGCCGTTCTTC. Its translation: CASSFFPSGMPFF.

This sequence joins TRBV5-1 and TRBJ2-3; 7 bases map to TRBD2. This CDR3 has 15 amino acids. CDR1 is SGHRS and CDR2 is YFSETQ in the germline V gene. V was clipped by 7 bases and J by 1 base; unmatched bases: 9. The chain's CDR3 is CASATVRGGTDTQYF. CDR3 in DNA: TGCGCCAGCGCCACAGTCCGGGGGGGCACAGATACGCAGTATTTT.

The rearrangement uses TRBV5-5 and TRBJ1-5, with TRBD1 identical over 10 bases. This CDR3 is built from 16 residues. Per the germline V gene, CDR1 is SGHKS and CDR2 is YYEKEE (reference sequence). V lost 5 bases and J lost 0; bases outside the gene matches: 5. CDR3 protein: CASRRTGGDSNQPQHF. The DNA for the CDR3 is TGTGCCAGCAGGCGGACAGGGGGAGATAGCAATCAGCCCCAGCATTTT. Full variable domain (rest looked up from reference TRBV5-5 and TRBJ1-5): DAGVTQSPTHLIKTRGQQVTLRCSPISGHKSVSWYQQVLGQGPQFIFQYYEKEERGRGNFPDRFSARQFPNYSSELNVNALLLGDSALYLCASRRTGGDSNQPQHFGDGTRLSIL.

The J gene is TRBJ2-1, the V gene TRBV10-3, with D perhaps being TRBD1 or TRBD2 (6 bases each). The V end lost 3 bases, the J end lost 3 bases, and 15 bases lay between the germline ends. CDR3 length equals 16 residues. The germline gives CDR1 ENHRY, CDR2 SYGVKD. The CDR3 is CAISDRGAKRYNEQFF. The DNA for the CDR3 is TGTGCCATCAGTGATAGGGGGGCAAAACGCTACAATGAGCAGTTCTTC.

This clone showed up just once. The V and J genes are TRBV19 and TRBJ2-2; TRBD1 matches 9 bases. With V trimmed by 1 base and J by 9 bases, 6 bases remained unmatched. Germline assignment: CDR1 LNHDA and CDR2 SQIVND (reference sequence). The CDR3 is 15 residues long. CDR3 in DNA: TGTGCCAGTAGTATAGTGACAGGGGGACCTCGGGAGCTGTTTTTT. It encodes CASSIVTGGPRELFF.

This clone appeared a single time. V usage is TRBV7-8 and J usage is TRBJ2-1; 8 bases are a match to TRBD2. Germline CDR1 SGHVS, CDR2 FQNEAQ. The CDR3 sequence is 14 residues long. The V gene end was trimmed by 3 bases and the J gene end by 9 bases; junction bases not matched to a gene: 7. This CDR3 reads CASSFREGQGEQFF. The CDR3 nucleotides read TGTGCCAGCAGCTTTCGGGAGGGCCAAGGTGAGCAGTTCTTC.

Comments on this clone: The sample contains more than one DNA sequence encoding this CDR3. The chain recombines TRBV19 with TRBJ1-5; TRBD1 matches at 7 bases. The V gene's germline CDR1 is LNHDA and CDR2 SQIVND (reference sequence). The V and J ends lost 6 bases and 4 bases, in that order; junction bases with no gene match: 3. The CDR3 runs 13 residues. The CDR3 region has the DNA TGTGCCAGTAGCGACAGGGTTAATCAGCCCCAGCATTTT. Amino acid sequence: CASSDRVNQPQHF.

This clone was found a few times. The chain joins TRBV7-2 to TRBJ1-1; TRBD1 matches at 8 bases. V lost 5 bases and J lost 1; bases outside the gene matches: 9. Germline-derived CDR1 and CDR2 are SGHTA and FQGNSA. The CDR3 totals 16 residues. DNA of the CDR3: TGTGCCAGCAGCCCCCAGACCGGGACAGGGAACACTGAAGCTTTCTTT. Encoded protein: CASSPQTGTGNTEAFF.

CDR3 sequence (DNA): TGTGCCAGCAGGAACCGGGACAGGGGTCGGAGGGAGCAGTTCTTC. This encodes CASRNRDRGRREQFF. The chain is built from TRBV6-5 and TRBJ2-1; TRBD1 matches 10 bases. V dropped 6 bases and J dropped 10; count of bases not matched to a gene: 12. The germline V gene encodes CDR1 MNHEY and CDR2 SVGAGI. CDR3 length: 15 amino acids.